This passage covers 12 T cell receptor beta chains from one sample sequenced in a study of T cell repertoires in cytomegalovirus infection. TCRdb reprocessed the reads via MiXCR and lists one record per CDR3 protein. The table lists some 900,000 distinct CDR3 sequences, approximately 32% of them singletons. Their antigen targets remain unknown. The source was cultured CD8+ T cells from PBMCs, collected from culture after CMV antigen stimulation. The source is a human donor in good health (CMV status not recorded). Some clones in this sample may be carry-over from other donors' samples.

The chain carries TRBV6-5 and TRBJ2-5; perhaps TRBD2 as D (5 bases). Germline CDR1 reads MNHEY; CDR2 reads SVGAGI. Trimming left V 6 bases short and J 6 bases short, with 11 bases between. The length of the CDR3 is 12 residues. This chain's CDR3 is CASRGSPQTQYF. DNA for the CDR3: TGTGCCAGCAGGGGGAGCCCGCAGACCCAGTACTTC.

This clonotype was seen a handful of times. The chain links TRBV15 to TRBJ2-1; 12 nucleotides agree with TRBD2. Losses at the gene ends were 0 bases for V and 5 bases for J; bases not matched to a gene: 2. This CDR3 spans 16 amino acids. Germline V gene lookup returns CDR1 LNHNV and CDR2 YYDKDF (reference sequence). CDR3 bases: TGTGCCACCAGCAGAGAAACTAGCGGGGGGCACAATGAGCAGTTCTTC. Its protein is CATSRETSGGHNEQFF.

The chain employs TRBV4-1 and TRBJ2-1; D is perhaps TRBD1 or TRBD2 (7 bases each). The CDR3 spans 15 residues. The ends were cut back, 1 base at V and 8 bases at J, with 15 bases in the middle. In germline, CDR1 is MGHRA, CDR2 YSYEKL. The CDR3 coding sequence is TGCGCCAGCAGCCAAGCCAGGGGGGGGGATTATGAGCAGTTCTTC. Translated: CASSQARGGDYEQFF.

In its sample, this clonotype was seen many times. CDR3 bases: TGTGCCAGCAGCTCACATAGCGGGGGGGCGGGCAATGAGCAGTTCTTC. This encodes CASSSHSGGAGNEQFF. V is TRBV7-2 and J is TRBJ2-1, with TRBD2 matching 11 bases. This CDR3 spans 16 amino acids. After removal of 4 bases from V and 6 bases from J, the junction contained 8 bases not matched to a gene. CDR1 and CDR2 (germline): SGHTA, FQGNSA.

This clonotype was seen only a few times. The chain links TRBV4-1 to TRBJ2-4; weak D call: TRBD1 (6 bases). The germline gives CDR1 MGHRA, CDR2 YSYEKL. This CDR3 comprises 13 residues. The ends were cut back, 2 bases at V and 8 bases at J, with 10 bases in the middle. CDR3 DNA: TGCGCCAGCAGCCAAAACAGGGAAGACATTCAGTACTTC. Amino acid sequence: CASSQNREDIQYF.

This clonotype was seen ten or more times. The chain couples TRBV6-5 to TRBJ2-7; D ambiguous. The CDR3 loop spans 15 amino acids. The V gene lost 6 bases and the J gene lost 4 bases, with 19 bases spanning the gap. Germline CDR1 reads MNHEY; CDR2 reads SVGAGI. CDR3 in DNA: TGTGCCAGCAGATCACCGGGCACCTGGGCTTACGAGCAGTACTTC. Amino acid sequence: CASRSPGTWAYEQYF.

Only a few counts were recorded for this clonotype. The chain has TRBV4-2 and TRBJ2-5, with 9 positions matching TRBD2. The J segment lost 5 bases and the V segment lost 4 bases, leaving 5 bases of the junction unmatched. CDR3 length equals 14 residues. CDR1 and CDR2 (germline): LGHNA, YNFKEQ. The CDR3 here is CASSRAGGLETQYF. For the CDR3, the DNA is TGTGCCAGCAGCCGAGCGGGGGGCTTGGAGACCCAGTACTTC.

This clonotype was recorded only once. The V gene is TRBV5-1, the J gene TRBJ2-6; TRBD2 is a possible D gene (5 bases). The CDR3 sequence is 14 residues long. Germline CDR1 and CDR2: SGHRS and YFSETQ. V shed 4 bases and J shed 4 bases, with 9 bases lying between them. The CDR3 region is CASSPEGGANVLTF. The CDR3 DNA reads TGCGCCAGCAGCCCTGAGGGCGGGGCCAACGTCCTGACTTTC.

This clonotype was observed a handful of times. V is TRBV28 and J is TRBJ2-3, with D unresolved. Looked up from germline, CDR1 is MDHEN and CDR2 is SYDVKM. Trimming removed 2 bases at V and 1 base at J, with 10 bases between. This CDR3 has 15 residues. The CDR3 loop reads CASSLDAAGTDTQYF. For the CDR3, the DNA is TGTGCCAGCAGTTTAGACGCCGCTGGCACAGATACGCAGTATTTT.

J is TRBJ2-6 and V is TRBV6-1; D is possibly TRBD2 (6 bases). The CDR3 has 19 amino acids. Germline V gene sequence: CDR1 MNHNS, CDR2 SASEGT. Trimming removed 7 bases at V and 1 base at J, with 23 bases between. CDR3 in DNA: TGTGCCAGCAACAGATTTGGACGGACGAGCGGGTCTGGGGCCAACGTCCTGACTTTC. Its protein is CASNRFGRTSGSGANVLTF.

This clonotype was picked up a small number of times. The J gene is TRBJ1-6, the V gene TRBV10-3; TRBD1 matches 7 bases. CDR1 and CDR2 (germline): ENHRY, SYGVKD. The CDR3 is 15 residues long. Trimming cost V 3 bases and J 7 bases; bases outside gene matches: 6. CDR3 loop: CAISDKDRLNSPLHF. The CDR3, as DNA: TGTGCCATCAGTGACAAGGACAGGCTAAATTCACCCCTCCACTTT.

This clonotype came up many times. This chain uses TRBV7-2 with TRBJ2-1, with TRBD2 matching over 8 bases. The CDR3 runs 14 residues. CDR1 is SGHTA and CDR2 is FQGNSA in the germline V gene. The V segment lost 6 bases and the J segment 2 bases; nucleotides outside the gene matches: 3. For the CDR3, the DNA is TGTGCCAGCAGAGGCGGGGGGCCCTACAATGAGCAGTTCTTC. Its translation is CASRGGGPYNEQFF.